This TCR beta chain was identified during a study of blood T cells in healthy people across ages. Study as a whole: Every two T cells gave about one barcoded beta molecule via template switching. Study conclusions and caveats: Donors of long life had a larger count of naive CD4+ cells and greater diversity than aged donors.

It was with a sample-barcoded 5' primer and a J-beta primer mix that a second PCR of about 6 to 12 cycles was run. TCRdb redid the calling of the 5' RACE reads with MiXCR, one entry per CDR3 protein. The table includes about 800,000 distinct CDR3 sequences, around 25% detected once. Only a few counts were recorded for this clonotype. No antigen is known for it. Germline assignment: CDR1 MGHRA and CDR2 YSYEKL. This CDR3 region has 14 residues. V lost 1 base to trimming and J lost 8 bases, with 14 bases between them. Another study also made use of these data, one on T cells of mothers and their children. That report adds: Samples were provided by three healthy Caucasian mothers and their six children. Every mother produced more than 10 million TCR beta CDR3 reads, whereas every child provided about 3 million.

The sample was blood. The receptor comes from a boy between 5 and 17 years old in good health. The gene calls are TRBV4-1 and TRBJ1-2; D possibly corresponds to TRBD1 (6 bases). CDR3 coding DNA: TGCGCCAGCAGCCAAGTACGGGGGGCGAACGGCTACACCTTC. It codes for CASSQVRGANGYTF.